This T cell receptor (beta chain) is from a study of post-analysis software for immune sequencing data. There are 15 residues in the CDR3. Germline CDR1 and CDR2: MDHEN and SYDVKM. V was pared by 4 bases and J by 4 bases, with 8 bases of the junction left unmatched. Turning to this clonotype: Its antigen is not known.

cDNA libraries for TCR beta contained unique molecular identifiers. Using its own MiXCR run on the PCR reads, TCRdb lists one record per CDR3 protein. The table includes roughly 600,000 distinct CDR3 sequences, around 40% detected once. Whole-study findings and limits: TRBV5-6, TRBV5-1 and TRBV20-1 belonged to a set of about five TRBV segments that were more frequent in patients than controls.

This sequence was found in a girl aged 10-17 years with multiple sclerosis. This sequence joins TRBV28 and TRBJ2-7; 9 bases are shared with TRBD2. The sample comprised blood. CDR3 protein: CASSSQRGVQYEQYF. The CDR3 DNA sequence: TGTGCCAGCAGTTCCCAGCGGGGGGTACAGTACGAGCAGTACTTC.